What follows are 5 T cell receptor beta chains derived from one specimen sequenced in a study of cytomegalovirus exposure and HLA in healthy donors. Use of 60 Vbeta and 13 Jbeta primers characterized the PCR. Assay: immunoSEQ multiplex PCR; the TCRdb copy retains only in-frame clones and omits some. The sample contains approximately 150,000 clones, roughly 77% of which appear only once. The sample was PBMCs. These receptors all stem from a man aged 25-45 years in good health and CMV-seropositive.

This clone is a singleton in its sample. This chain uses TRBV6-1 with TRBJ2-3, with 7 nucleotides matching TRBD1. CDR3 length equals 15 residues. Germline CDR1 and CDR2: MNHNS and SASEGT. Trimming cost V 4 bases and J 1 base; bases outside gene matches: 5. CDR3 DNA: TGTGCCAGCAGTGTTTTGGGACAGCGCACAGATACGCAGTATTTT. The encoded protein is CASSVLGQRTDTQYF.

The chain joins TRBV5-4 to TRBJ2-1; 9 bases map to TRBD2. Germline trimming cut 5 bases from V and 10 bases from J; bases unmatched to any gene: 16. Germline CDR1 reads SGHNT; CDR2 reads YYREEE (reference sequence). The CDR3 extends over 16 amino acids. The DNA of the CDR3 is TGTGCCAGCAGAATCGACGGGCGGGGGGGATATGAGGAGCAGTTCTTC. Translation gives CASRIDGRGGYEEQFF. Together with reference TRBV5-4 and TRBJ2-1, the CDR3 gives the full variable domain: ETGVTQSPTHLIKTRGQQVTLRCSSQSGHNTVSWYQQALGQGPQFIFQYYREEENGRGNFPPRFSGLQFPNYSSELNVNALELDDSALYLCASRIDGRGGYEEQFFGPGTRLTVL.

The chain carries TRBV7-3 and TRBJ2-1; 9 bases agree with TRBD2. The V gene's germline CDR1 is SGHTA and CDR2 FQGTGA. With 6 bases clipped from V and 3 bases from J, the junction kept 6 bases outside the gene matches. The CDR3 length is 15 residues. CDR3 DNA sequence: TGTGCCAGCAGTCCGGCGGGGGGGGACTACAATGAGCAGTTCTTC. Protein sequence: CASSPAGGDYNEQFF.

The V gene is TRBV4-1, the J gene TRBJ1-5; 7 bases line up with TRBD1. V trimming: 0 bases; J trimming: 8 bases; junction bases outside the gene matches: 16. Germline V gives CDR1 MGHRA, CDR2 YSYEKL. This CDR3 has 18 amino acids. In DNA, the CDR3 is TGCGCCAGCAGCCAAGATACAGGGGCAGGGCCCGGCCATGAGCCCCAGCATTTT. Translating gives CASSQDTGAGPGHEPQHF.

The rearrangement joins TRBV4-2 to TRBJ2-1, with 8 bases identical to TRBD1. J gave up 10 bases and V 4 bases, and 6 bases lay outside the gene matches. The CDR3 is 13 amino acids. Germline loops: CDR1 LGHNA, CDR2 YNFKEQ. DNA for the CDR3: TGTGCCAGCAGCCCGCCAGGGGGCAACGAGCAGTTCTTC. It codes for CASSPPGGNEQFF.